Each of the 18 T cell receptor beta chains below was sequenced from the same sample in a study of blood T cell repertoires in COVID-19. Sequenced by immunoSEQ multiplex PCR; TCRdb stores in-frame clones only, minus some. The sample has about 400,000 clones; about 89% are singletons. The sample comprised peripheral blood. The receptors were gathered from a woman under 40 with acute or convalescent COVID-19.

The CDR3 nucleotides read TGTGCCAGCAGCCAATCCCCCAGGGGAAGGGACATTCAGTACTTC. Translated, it gives CASSQSPRGRDIQYF. This sequence joins TRBV3-1 (or the pseudogene TRBV3-2) and TRBJ2-4; tentatively, D is TRBD1 (6 bases). Germline values: CDR1 LGHDT, CDR2 YNNKEL (reference sequence). This CDR3 region has 15 residues. V lost 2 bases and J lost 8, with 16 bases in between.

This chain uses TRBV5-1 with TRBJ1-1; D is uncertain. From germline, CDR1 is SGHRS and CDR2 YFSETQ. V was trimmed by 0 bases and J by 0 bases, leaving 9 bases between them. The CDR3 totals 15 residues. DNA of the CDR3: TGCGCCAGCAGCTTGGCTCGGTTTATGAACACTGAAGCTTTCTTT. Amino acids: CASSLARFMNTEAFF.

The CDR3 spells CASILLAGANNEQFF. The CDR3 DNA sequence: TGTGCCAGCATCCTACTAGCGGGGGCCAACAATGAGCAGTTCTTC. The V call is TRBV2, the J call TRBJ2-1, with 11 positions matching TRBD2. CDR3 size: 15 residues. The V gene's germline CDR1 is SNHLY and CDR2 FYNNEI. The ends lost 7 bases at V and 5 bases at J; junction bases unmatched: 7.

This clone occurred once. The chain carries TRBV28 and TRBJ2-3; TRBD1 might be the D (6 bases). Trimming took off 10 bases at V and 2 bases at J, with 13 bases between the two ends. Germline lookup yields CDR1 MDHEN and CDR2 SYDVKM. The CDR3 sequence is 13 residues long. Here the CDR3 reads CATRDTFTDTQYF. CDR3 DNA: TGTGCCACTCGGGACACTTTCACAGATACGCAGTATTTT.

V is TRBV24-1 and J is TRBJ2-1, with 8 positions matching TRBD1. Germline trimming cut 4 bases from V and 4 bases from J; bases unmatched to any gene: 8. This CDR3 is built from 16 residues. Per germline, CDR1 KGHDR and CDR2 SFDVKD. CDR3 protein: CATSDVDRVTYNEQFF. CDR3 DNA sequence: TGTGCCACCAGTGACGTGGACAGGGTGACATACAATGAGCAGTTCTTC.

The chain combines TRBV4-2 with TRBJ2-1; maybe TRBD2 (6 bases). This CDR3 comprises 16 residues. Germline V CDR1 and CDR2: LGHNA, YNFKEQ. The V gene lost 0 bases and the J gene lost 0 bases, with 9 bases spanning the gap. The CDR3 DNA sequence: TGTGCCAGCAGCCAAGACTCCGGGGGCTCCTACAATGAGCAGTTCTTC. Residues: CASSQDSGGSYNEQFF.

The genes are TRBV5-1 and TRBJ2-5; D possibly corresponds to TRBD2 (6 bases). There are 15 residues in the CDR3. V shed 0 bases and J shed 4 bases, with 13 bases lying between them. Germline CDR1 and CDR2: SGHRS and YFSETQ. CDR3 coding DNA: TGCGCCAGCAGCTTGGGCGGGACCGCCGGAGAGACCCAGTACTTC. Translating gives CASSLGGTAGETQYF.

DNA for the CDR3: TGTGCCAGTATGCTGACAGGGGATAATTCACCCCTCCACTTT. Translating gives CASMLTGDNSPLHF. The chain joins TRBV19 to TRBJ1-6, with 8 bases matching TRBD1. V was pared by 7 bases and J by 5 bases, with 4 bases of the junction left unmatched. CDR3 length equals 14 residues. The germline V gene encodes CDR1 LNHDA and CDR2 SQIVND (reference sequence).

The CDR3 loop reads CASSLLVFPVGETQYF. In DNA form, the CDR3 reads TGTGCCAGCAGCTTACTCGTCTTTCCCGTGGGCGAGACCCAGTACTTC. The chain has TRBV7-2 and TRBJ2-5; D gene uncertain. Trimming shortened V by 2 bases and J by 5 bases, and 18 bases separated the two germline ends. The CDR3 covers 16 residues. Germline V gene data show CDR1 as SGHTA and CDR2 as FQGNSA.

This rearrangement joins TRBV9 to TRBJ2-5, with D tentatively TRBD2 (6 bases). CDR3 length equals 16 residues. Germline values: CDR1 SGDLS, CDR2 YYNGEE. V lost 0 bases, J lost 1 base, and 13 bases lay in between. The CDR3 DNA sequence: TGTGCCAGCAGCGTAGGTTGGGCGCGGGGCCAAGAGACCCAGTACTTC. This codes for CASSVGWARGQETQYF.

This chain uses TRBV6-2 or TRBV6-3 with TRBJ2-7; D is perhaps TRBD1 (6 bases). Trimming took 0 bases from V and 3 from J, leaving 15 bases between them. CDR3 length equals 16 residues. From germline, CDR1 is MNHEY and CDR2 SVGEGT. CDR3 in DNA: TGTGCCAGCAGTTACTCACTGGACAGTCGGTACTACGAGCAGTACTTC. This translates into CASSYSLDSRYYEQYF.

This clone occurred a few times. Additional DNA sequences in this sample encode the identical CDR3. The chain uses TRBV3-1 (or the pseudogene TRBV3-2) and TRBJ1-1; D is ambiguous. The V end lost 2 bases, the J end lost 1 base, and 8 bases lay between the germline ends. This CDR3 contains 14 residues. CDR1 and CDR2 (germline): LGHDT, YNNKEL (reference sequence). The CDR3 protein is CASSQRGSNTEAFF. The CDR3, as DNA: TGTGCCAGCAGCCAACGGGGATCGAACACTGAAGCTTTCTTT.

This chain links TRBV9 with TRBJ1-1; perhaps TRBD1 as D (5 bases). Trimming stripped 4 bases from V and 1 base from J, with 14 bases between. Germline CDR1 and CDR2: SGDLS and YYNGEE. CDR3 length: 15 amino acids. CDR3 in amino acids: CASSPPRGRNTEAFF. Written as DNA, the CDR3 is TGTGCCAGCAGCCCCCCCCGGGGGAGGAACACTGAAGCTTTCTTT.

This clone was seen only once. This chain links TRBV10-2 with TRBJ2-7; the D gene is possibly TRBD1 (6 bases). Germline lookup yields CDR1 WSHSY and CDR2 SAAADI. V shed 4 bases and J shed 3 bases, with 19 bases lying between them. The CDR3 has 16 amino acids. CDR3 amino acids: CASSATWTADVYEQYF. CDR3 DNA: TGCGCCAGCAGTGCCACTTGGACAGCCGACGTCTACGAGCAGTACTTC.

The gene calls are TRBV5-6 and TRBJ1-5; 7 nucleotides align to TRBD1. V was clipped by 0 bases and J by 4 bases; unmatched bases: 4. The CDR3 covers 15 residues. CDR1 and CDR2 (germline): SGHDT, YYEEEE. The CDR3 nucleotides read TGTGCCAGCAGCTTGGGAGGGACAGCTAATCAGCCCCAGCATTTT. This sequence encodes CASSLGGTANQPQHF.

This chain uses TRBV5-4 with TRBJ2-1; 7 bases are shared with TRBD2. The CDR3 totals 14 residues. The V gene's germline CDR1 is SGHNT and CDR2 YYREEE (reference sequence). The junction had 7 bases not matched to a gene; V was cut back by 4 bases and J by 6 bases. CDR3 loop: CASSTASGVNEQFF. The CDR3 region has the DNA TGTGCCAGCAGCACCGCGAGCGGGGTCAATGAGCAGTTCTTC.

Remarks on this clone: Within the sample, other DNA sequences also encode this same CDR3. The gene calls are TRBV5-8 and TRBJ1-2; the D is unclear. The CDR3 is 12 residues long. CDR1 SGHTS and CDR2 YDEGEE come from the germline V gene. V lost 1 base and J lost 8, with 9 bases in between. CDR3 DNA sequence: TGTGCCAGCAGCTTGCGGGGTCGGGGCTACACCTTC. It is translated as CASSLRGRGYTF.

The CDR3 DNA is TGTGCCAGCAGCCCCAGCGGGGCGTGGGAGACCCAGTACTTC. It encodes CASSPSGAWETQYF. This sequence joins TRBV3-1 (or the pseudogene TRBV3-2) and TRBJ2-5, with 7 nucleotides matching TRBD2. Looked up from germline, CDR1 is LGHDT and CDR2 is YNNKEL (reference sequence). This CDR3 is 14 amino acids long. After removal of 4 bases from V and 5 bases from J, the junction contained 7 bases not matched to a gene.